These T cell receptor beta chains were read from a single sample in a study of cytomegalovirus exposure and HLA in healthy donors. Some clones are missing from TCRdb's copy, which holds only in-frame ones; the method was immunoSEQ multiplex PCR. The sample consists of fewer than 250,000 clones, roughly 80% of them appearing once. Sequencing input: PBMCs. These TCRs come from a woman aged 30 to 39 in good health and CMV-seropositive. Both conserved end residues are part of each CDR3. A D gene is named only where the DNA matches it firmly. Clone sizes are given selectively: once, few, many, or a class where the clone is expanded.

clone_size j_call v_call d_call cdr3_aa cdr3_nt
NA TRBJ2-7 TRBV5-1 TRBD1 CASSPTPGQGSYEQYF TGCGCCAGCAGCCCAACGCCGGGACAGGGATCCTACGAGCAGTACTTC
NA TRBJ2-3 TRBV6-1 TRBD2 CASSAVAGGSDTQYF TGTGCCAGCAGTGCAGTTGCGGGGGGTTCAGATACGCAGTATTTT
NA TRBJ2-7 TRBV7-6 TRBD1 CASSSFTGAGEQYF TGTGCCAGCAGCTCCTTCACAGGGGCTGGCGAGCAGTACTTC
few TRBJ2-5 TRBV7-2 NA CASSQNPGLETQYF TGTGCCAGCAGCCAGAATCCGGGTCTGGAGACCCAGTACTTC
NA TRBJ1-3 TRBV19 TRBD1 CATRTGTVGNTIYF TGTGCCACAAGAACCGGGACAGTGGGAAACACCATATATTTT
NA TRBJ2-1 TRBV5-1 TRBD2 CASSFLAGTNNEQFF TGCGCCAGCAGCTTTCTGGCGGGGACTAACAATGAGCAGTTCTTC
NA TRBJ1-1 TRBV20-1 NA CSAPSGEAFF TGCAGTGCCCCTTCAGGAGAAGCTTTCTTT
NA TRBJ2-4 TRBV7-9 NA CASSLNGEAKNIQYF TGTGCCAGCAGCTTAAACGGGGAAGCCAAAAACATTCAGTACTTC
few TRBJ2-3 TRBV9 NA CASSSPPGHITDTQYF TGTGCCAGCAGCTCCCCTCCGGGACATATCACAGATACGCAGTATTTT
NA TRBJ2-5 TRBV7-2 TRBD2 CASSRNSGGAGETQYF TGTGCCAGCAGCCGCAATAGCGGGGGGGCCGGAGAGACCCAGTACTTC
NA TRBJ2-3 TRBV19 TRBD2 CASSIAGGEDTQYF TGTGCCAGTAGTATAGCGGGAGGGGAAGATACGCAGTATTTT
NA TRBJ1-5 TRBV28 TRBD1 CASSSGQAVFSNQPQHF TGTGCCAGCAGTTCTGGACAGGCCGTCTTCAGCAATCAGCCCCAGCATTTT
NA TRBJ2-1 TRBV27 TRBD2 CASSLGLAGGLNEQFF TGTGCCAGCAGTTTGGGACTAGCGGGAGGTCTCAATGAGCAGTTCTTC
NA TRBJ1-1 TRBV30 TRBD1 CAWSRDRGNTEAFF TGTGCCTGGAGTCGGGACAGGGGCAACACTGAAGCTTTCTTT
NA TRBJ1-6 TRBV30 NA CAWRQRDSPLHF TGTGCCTGGAGACAGAGGGATTCACCCCTCCACTTT
NA TRBJ2-3 TRBV7-3 TRBD2 CASTLTSGSTGTDTQYF TGTGCCAGCACTCTGACTAGCGGGAGTACTGGCACAGATACGCAGTATTTT
NA TRBJ2-3 TRBV25-1 TRBD2 CASSEFTSGVSTDTQYF TGTGCCAGCAGTGAATTCACTAGCGGGGTGAGCACAGATACGCAGTATTTT
NA TRBJ2-7 TRBV5-8 NA CASSSGSRLGTYEQYF TGTGCCAGCAGCAGCGGATCTCGGCTAGGAACCTACGAGCAGTACTTC